This T cell receptor beta chain was recorded in a study of control samples from healthy donors and cancer patients. The CDR3 length is 18 residues. Germline V gives CDR1 MNHNS, CDR2 SASEGT. V dropped 4 bases and J dropped 2 bases, with 20 bases sitting between them. Generated by immunoSEQ multiplex PCR, the TCRdb table keeps only in-frame clones and is missing some. The table includes about 65,000 clones, just over 90% detected once. The sample was PBMCs. This sequence joins TRBV6-1 and TRBJ2-2; D uncertain. The clonotype comes from a woman aged 45 to 65 with colorectal cancer. CDR3 sequence: CASSGDARSAYNTGELFF. For the CDR3, the DNA is TGTGCCAGCAGTGGTGATGCGCGATCGGCATACAACACCGGGGAGCTGTTTTTT.